This is a list of T cell receptor beta chains from one sample in a study of T cells of healthy individuals. TCRdb ran MiXCR on the 5' RACE reads and lists one entry per CDR3 protein. Found here are over 95,000 distinct CDR3 sequences, approximately 15% of them singletons; the top ten hold more than 5.5%. The receptors here all came from a human donor in good health. CDR3s include the opening cysteine and the closing phenylalanine or tryptophan. The D gene is left open where the match is weak. Not every row has a clone size; where given, it reads once, few, many or a size class.

v_gene	abundance	j_gene	d_gene	CDR3aa	CDR3nt
TRBV10-3	many	TRBJ1-4	TRBD1	CAISGTGGVREKLFF	TGTGCCATCAGTGGTACAGGGGGCGTTCGGGAAAAACTGTTTTTT
TRBV6-6	few	TRBJ1-1	-	CASSYSTVMNTEAFF	TGTGCCAGCAGTTACTCTACAGTCATGAACACTGAAGCTTTCTTT
TRBV6-1	-	TRBJ1-1	-	CASNKQGAGTEAFF	TGTGCCAGCAATAAACAGGGAGCGGGCACTGAAGCTTTCTTT
TRBV12-3/TRBV12-4	-	TRBJ1-2	-	CASSNRDTDNYGYTF	TGTGCCAGCAGCAACCGGGACACCGATAACTATGGCTACACCTTC
TRBV27	-	TRBJ1-1	-	CASRYPVHPNTEAFF	TGTGCCAGCAGATACCCGGTTCACCCGAACACTGAAGCTTTCTTT
TRBV27	-	TRBJ1-1	-	CASSNRALAEAFF	TGTGCCAGCAGCAACAGGGCCCTAGCTGAAGCTTTCTTT
TRBV6-2/TRBV6-3	-	TRBJ2-1	-	CASRPGPTYNEQFF	TGTGCCAGCAGACCCGGCCCGACATACAATGAGCAGTTCTTC
TRBV10-3	many	TRBJ2-5	-	CAIRESGLETQYF	TGTGCCATCAGAGAGTCGGGTCTAGAGACCCAGTACTTC
TRBV28	-	TRBJ1-3	-	CASSPLRDTIYF	TGTGCCAGCAGTCCTCTAAGGGACACCATATATTTT
TRBV5-6	few	TRBJ2-1	-	CASSPRLGWNEQFF	TGTGCCAGCAGCCCCCGGTTGGGATGGAATGAGCAGTTCTTC
TRBV5-1	once	TRBJ1-1	-	CASSTGHAGNMNTEAFF	TGCGCCAGCAGCACCGGACATGCCGGGAACATGAACACTGAAGCTTTCTTT
TRBV28	few	TRBJ2-5	TRBD2	CASSLFGGQETQYF	TGTGCCAGCAGTTTATTCGGGGGGCAAGAGACCCAGTACTTC
TRBV15	few	TRBJ2-7	TRBD1	CATSRAGTGSYEQYF	TGTGCCACCAGCAGAGCCGGGACAGGATCCTACGAGCAGTACTTC
TRBV7-9	-	TRBJ2-7	TRBD1	CASSLEGQGLYEQYF	TGTGCCAGCAGCTTAGAGGGACAGGGGCTCTACGAGCAGTACTTC
TRBV12-3/TRBV12-4	-	TRBJ1-2	-	CASSFSGESGGIFYGYTF	TGTGCCAGCAGCTTCTCGGGGGAATCGGGGGGGATTTTCTATGGCTACACCTTC
TRBV6-5	many	TRBJ2-1	TRBD1	CASSRDSPSSYNEQFF	TGTGCCAGCAGTAGGGACAGCCCGAGCTCCTACAATGAGCAGTTCTTC
TRBV4-3	-	TRBJ1-5	-	CASSFSPGGPQHF	TGCGCCAGCAGCTTTTCCCCCGGGGGGCCCCAGCATTTT
TRBV28	-	TRBJ2-1	-	CASSFRDKKQFF	TGTGCCAGCAGTTTCCGGGACAAAAAGCAGTTCTTC
TRBV2	few	TRBJ2-4	-	CASSLAKNIQYF	TGTGCCAGCAGTCTAGCCAAAAACATTCAGTACTTC
TRBV29-1	few	TRBJ2-2	-	CSVLTSVPGELFF	TGCAGCGTATTAACTAGTGTTCCCGGGGAGCTGTTTTTT
TRBV20-1	many	TRBJ2-3	-	CSASNGWGTRTDTQYF	TGCAGTGCTAGTAATGGGTGGGGGACGCGCACAGATACGCAGTATTTT
TRBV7-9	few	TRBJ2-3	TRBD1	CASSFLIRGRIADTQYF	TGTGCCAGCAGCTTTCTCATCAGGGGGCGCATCGCAGATACGCAGTATTTT
TRBV20-1	few	TRBJ2-1	-	CSTTGAYNEQFF	TGCAGTACGACGGGGGCCTACAATGAGCAGTTCTTC
TRBV2	few	TRBJ2-7	-	CASSVFEQYF	TGTGCCAGCAGTGTATTCGAGCAGTACTTC
TRBV7-3	many	TRBJ2-1	TRBD2	CASSLLREGDNEQFF	TGTGCCAGCAGCTTACTACGGGAGGGGGACAATGAGCAGTTCTTC
TRBV7-2	-	TRBJ2-7	TRBD1	CASSHGQGIYEQYF	TGTGCCAGCAGTCATGGACAGGGGATCTACGAGCAGTACTTC
TRBV5-6	-	TRBJ2-5	-	CASSWGSQETQYF	TGTGCCAGCAGCTGGGGGAGTCAAGAGACCCAGTACTTC
TRBV28	-	TRBJ1-5	-	CASSFVQGPQPQHF	TGTGCCAGCAGTTTTGTGCAGGGACCTCAGCCCCAGCATTTT
TRBV2	many	TRBJ1-5	TRBD1	CASTRSGTAYSNQPQHF	TGTGCCAGCACACGGAGCGGGACAGCGTATAGCAATCAGCCCCAGCATTTT
TRBV5-1	many	TRBJ2-5	-	CASSRPGVQETQYF	TGCGCCAGCAGCAGGCCGGGGGTTCAAGAGACCCAGTACTTC
TRBV10-3	many	TRBJ1-2	TRBD1	CAITGDSRFNYGYTF	TGTGCCATCACTGGGGACAGCCGGTTTAACTATGGCTACACCTTC
TRBV12-3/TRBV12-4	many	TRBJ1-5	TRBD1	CASRTSDRVNQPQHF	TGTGCCAGCAGGACCTCGGACAGGGTGAATCAGCCCCAGCATTTT
TRBV9	many	TRBJ1-2	TRBD1	CASSQTPGQGLGYTF	TGTGCCAGCAGCCAGACCCCCGGACAGGGCCTTGGCTACACCTTC
TRBV4-3	-	TRBJ1-5	-	CASSQAGGQPQHF	TGCGCCAGCAGCCAAGCGGGTGGTCAGCCCCAGCATTTT
TRBV3-1	-	TRBJ2-3	TRBD2	CASSLRSGGPGSDTQYF	TGTGCCAGCAGCCTACGGAGCGGGGGCCCCGGGTCAGATACGCAGTATTTT
TRBV7-2	many	TRBJ2-1	-	CASSVVGEQFF	TGTGCCAGCAGCGTAGTGGGTGAGCAGTTCTTC
TRBV11-2	few	TRBJ2-3	TRBD1	CASSSLGTGPSTDTQYF	TGTGCCAGCAGTTCACTCGGGACAGGGCCTAGCACAGATACGCAGTATTTT
TRBV19	-	TRBJ1-6	TRBD1	CASSMTGGYSPLHF	TGTGCCAGTAGTATGACAGGGGGCTATTCACCCCTCCACTTT
TRBV20-1	-	TRBJ1-5	-	CSARDGSYSNQPQHF	TGCAGTGCTAGGGACGGGAGTTATAGCAATCAGCCCCAGCATTTT
TRBV4-3	once	TRBJ2-7	-	CASSQDGYRVQNEQYF	TGCGCCAGCAGCCAAGACGGCTACAGGGTCCAGAACGAGCAGTACTTC
TRBV2	many	TRBJ2-7	-	CASSLRHGVTYEQYF	TGTGCCAGCAGCCTCAGACATGGGGTGACCTACGAGCAGTACTTC
TRBV20-1	-	TRBJ2-7	-	CSARDHAGNIYF	TGCAGTGCTAGAGATCACGCGGGGAACATCTACTTC
TRBV28	few	TRBJ2-1	-	CASSLGLATFF	TGTGCCAGCAGTTTAGGGCTAGCTACGTTCTTC
TRBV12-3/TRBV12-4	few	TRBJ1-1	-	CASSPRSSAFF	TGTGCCAGCAGCCCTCGTTCTTCGGCTTTCTTT
TRBV12-3/TRBV12-4	-	TRBJ2-1	TRBD1	CASSLPAGTGRNEQFF	TGTGCCAGCAGTTTACCTGCGGGGACAGGGCGTAATGAGCAGTTCTTC
TRBV4-1	-	TRBJ1-1	-	CASSGKRTAFLPEAFF	TGCGCCAGCAGTGGTAAGAGGACAGCTTTCCTCCCTGAAGCTTTCTTT